These T cell receptor beta chains were read from a single sample in a study of blood T cell repertoires in COVID-19. Sequencing was performed with immunoSEQ multiplex PCR; in TCRdb, only in-frame clones are kept and a portion is missing. The top ten clones hold around 4.1% of a sample with tens of thousands of clones, 70% to 85% of them seen once. The sample consisted of peripheral blood. These receptors originate from an older woman with acute or convalescent COVID-19. Both conserved end residues are part of each CDR3. Fields, in order: V gene, clone size, J gene, D gene, CDR3 DNA, CDR3 protein. D genes are given only for firm matches. Some rows mark clone size as missing; the rest say once, few, many or name a class of expanded clone.

V: TRBV6-6; size: .; J: TRBJ1-2; D: TRBD1; DNA: TGTGCCAGCTCAAACAGGGGGCTGGTTGGCTACACCTTC; CDR3: CASSNRGLVGYTF
V: TRBV12-3/TRBV12-4; size: .; J: TRBJ2-1; D: .; DNA: TGTGCCAGCAGTTTATTCAGGTCGGTTACGCAGTTCTTC; CDR3: CASSLFRSVTQFF
V: TRBV30; size: .; J: TRBJ2-6; D: TRBD2; DNA: TGTGCCTGGAGGGGCCGGGGGGGTCTAGCTTCTGGGGCCAACGTCCTGACTTTC; CDR3: CAWRGRGGLASGANVLTF
V: TRBV5-6; size: once; J: TRBJ1-2; D: .; DNA: TGTGCCAGCAGCTTGGATTTCAGGCTTAACTATGGCTACACCTTC; CDR3: CASSLDFRLNYGYTF
V: TRBV7-2; size: .; J: TRBJ2-7; D: .; DNA: TGTGCCAGCATAGGGAGGTCCTACGAGCAGTACTTC; CDR3: CASIGRSYEQYF
V: TRBV19; size: .; J: TRBJ1-5; D: TRBD1; DNA: TGTGCCAGTAGTCCCCAGGGGGCGGGTCAGCCCCAGCATTTT; CDR3: CASSPQGAGQPQHF
V: TRBV27; size: .; J: TRBJ1-1; D: .; DNA: TGTGCCAGCAGTTTTATTGCGGGGAACACTGAAGCTTTCTTT; CDR3: CASSFIAGNTEAFF
V: TRBV9; size: .; J: TRBJ2-3; D: .; DNA: TGTGCCAGCAGCGTAGCGGCTAGGAGAGACACAGATACGCAGTATTTT; CDR3: CASSVAARRDTDTQYF
V: TRBV20-1; size: .; J: TRBJ1-4; D: .; DNA: TGCAGTGCTAGGGAGGGTGAAAAACTGTTTTTT; CDR3: CSAREGEKLFF
V: TRBV3-1/TRBV3-2; size: few; J: TRBJ1-2; D: .; DNA: TGTGCCAGCAGCCAGGGGCGGGGTGTTAACTATGGCTACACCTTC; CDR3: CASSQGRGVNYGYTF
V: TRBV7-2; size: .; J: TRBJ1-1; D: .; DNA: TGTGCCAGCAGCTTAAGCGCTTATAACACTGAAGCTTTCTTT; CDR3: CASSLSAYNTEAFF
V: TRBV21-1; size: .; J: TRBJ2-3; D: .; DNA: TGTGCCAGCAGCAAACGGGGGACAGATACGCAGTATTTT; CDR3: CASSKRGTDTQYF
V: TRBV28; size: .; J: TRBJ2-5; D: TRBD2; DNA: TGTGCCAGCAGCCCGGGACTAGCGTTAGGAACCCAGTACTTC; CDR3: CASSPGLALGTQYF
V: TRBV5-1; size: .; J: TRBJ1-1; D: TRBD1; DNA: TGCGCCAGCAGCAAAGGACAGGGGGGCACTGAAGCTTTCTTT; CDR3: CASSKGQGGTEAFF
V: TRBV6-5; size: .; J: TRBJ1-6; D: .; DNA: TGTGCCAGCAGTTTTTCAGGGCCCTCCTATAATTCACCCCTCCACTTT; CDR3: CASSFSGPSYNSPLHF
V: TRBV30; size: .; J: TRBJ2-3; D: .; DNA: TGTGCCTGGAGTGTACAGTCGGGGGATACGCAGTATTTT; CDR3: CAWSVQSGDTQYF
V: TRBV18; size: .; J: TRBJ2-6; D: .; DNA: TGTGCCAGCTCACCAGCCGGTGCGGGGGCCAACGTCCTGACTTTC; CDR3: CASSPAGAGANVLTF
V: TRBV27; size: .; J: TRBJ1-6; D: TRBD1; DNA: TGTGCCAGCAGTACCCCGGGACAGGGATCACCCCTCCACTTT; CDR3: CASSTPGQGSPLHF
V: TRBV30; size: .; J: TRBJ2-5; D: TRBD2; DNA: TGTGCCTGGACCCCGGGACTAGCGGGACAAGAGACCCAGTACTTC; CDR3: CAWTPGLAGQETQYF
V: TRBV12-3/TRBV12-4; size: .; J: TRBJ2-2; D: .; DNA: TGTGCCAGCAGCCAGGACTCAACCGGGGAGCTGTTTTTT; CDR3: CASSQDSTGELFF
V: TRBV19; size: .; J: TRBJ1-1; D: .; DNA: TGTGCCAGTACCCGAACGCCCGGGTACACTGAAGCTTTCTTT; CDR3: CASTRTPGYTEAFF
V: TRBV19; size: few; J: TRBJ2-7; D: TRBD2; DNA: TGTGCCAGTAGTTCAGGACTAGCGGCCTACGAGCAGTACTTC; CDR3: CASSSGLAAYEQYF
V: TRBV6-5; size: .; J: TRBJ1-1; D: TRBD1; DNA: TGTGCCAGCAGCAACGACAGGGGAAGCACTGAAGCTTTCTTT; CDR3: CASSNDRGSTEAFF
V: TRBV18; size: .; J: TRBJ1-5; D: .; DNA: TGTGCCAGCTCCTCTGAGGTTTCGCAGTTAGTTCAGCCCCAGCATTTT; CDR3: CASSSEVSQLVQPQHF
V: TRBV10-1; size: once; J: TRBJ1-2; D: TRBD1; DNA: TGCGCCAGCAGCGCCCGGACAGGGGATGGCTACACCTTC; CDR3: CASSARTGDGYTF
V: TRBV7-2; size: .; J: TRBJ2-7; D: TRBD1; DNA: TGTGCCAGCAGCTTAGAGACAGGGAGGCAGTACTTC; CDR3: CASSLETGRQYF
V: TRBV3-1/TRBV3-2; size: .; J: TRBJ1-2; D: .; DNA: TGTGCCAGCAGCCAAGAGTGGGCGATCTCAAACTATGGCTACACCTTC; CDR3: CASSQEWAISNYGYTF
V: TRBV6-1; size: few; J: TRBJ2-7; D: .; DNA: TGTGCCAGCAGTGAAGAATCCGTGAGGTACGAGCAGTACTTC; CDR3: CASSEESVRYEQYF
V: TRBV5-1; size: .; J: TRBJ2-7; D: TRBD1; DNA: TGCGCCAGCAGCTCCGAACAGGGGCGACGAGGCGAGCAGTACTTC; CDR3: CASSSEQGRRGEQYF
V: TRBV2; size: .; J: TRBJ1-1; D: TRBD1; DNA: TGTGCCAGCAGTGAGGACAGGCGCCTGTCTGGCACTGAAGCTTTCTTT; CDR3: CASSEDRRLSGTEAFF
V: TRBV6-5; size: .; J: TRBJ2-7; D: .; DNA: TGTGCCAGCAACCCCGGGACACCCTACGAGCAGTACTTC; CDR3: CASNPGTPYEQYF
V: TRBV6-5; size: .; J: TRBJ2-3; D: TRBD1; DNA: TGTGCCAGCAGCCCGACAGGGGGCGGAGATACGCAGTATTTT; CDR3: CASSPTGGGDTQYF
V: TRBV4-1; size: .; J: TRBJ1-2; D: .; DNA: TGCGCCAGCAGCCAAGGGGGCCCCTATGGCTACACCTTC; CDR3: CASSQGGPYGYTF
V: TRBV10-2; size: .; J: TRBJ2-1; D: TRBD2; DNA: TGCGCCAGCAGTGAAATAGCGGGAGGGGGAAATGAGCAGTTCTTC; CDR3: CASSEIAGGGNEQFF
V: TRBV25-1; size: .; J: TRBJ2-3; D: TRBD2; DNA: TGTGCCAGCAGTGAACTGACTAGCGGATACACAGATACGCAGTATTTT; CDR3: CASSELTSGYTDTQYF
V: TRBV28; size: .; J: TRBJ1-4; D: TRBD1; DNA: TGTGCCAGCAGCACCGGGACAGGGGGTACGTGGTATGAAAAACTGTTTTTT; CDR3: CASSTGTGGTWYEKLFF
V: TRBV6-5; size: .; J: TRBJ1-1; D: TRBD1; DNA: TGTGCCAGCAGTCCGCGACAGGGGGGGAACACTGAAGCTTTCTTT; CDR3: CASSPRQGGNTEAFF
V: TRBV3-1/TRBV3-2; size: .; J: TRBJ2-1; D: TRBD2; DNA: TGTGCCAGCAGCCCTCGGGGGGAGAGGGCCAATGAGCAGTTCTTC; CDR3: CASSPRGERANEQFF
V: TRBV24-1; size: .; J: TRBJ2-1; D: TRBD2; DNA: TGTGCCACCAGTGACGGGACTAGCTCCGGCAATGAGCAGTTCTTC; CDR3: CATSDGTSSGNEQFF
V: TRBV2; size: .; J: TRBJ2-7; D: .; DNA: TGTGCCAGCACTGACTACTACGAGCAGTACTTC; CDR3: CASTDYYEQYF
V: TRBV3-1/TRBV3-2; size: .; J: TRBJ2-5; D: .; DNA: TGTGCCAGCAGCCAAGTGGGGGCCGCGAAGACCCAGTACTTC; CDR3: CASSQVGAAKTQYF
V: TRBV6-5; size: .; J: TRBJ1-1; D: .; DNA: TGTGCCAGCAGTTACAGCCTGGGGGCTAACACTGAAGCTTTCTTT; CDR3: CASSYSLGANTEAFF
V: TRBV11-2; size: few; J: TRBJ2-1; D: .; DNA: TGTGCCAGCAGCTTCGACTCAGCAAGCTCCTACAATGAGCAGTTCTTC; CDR3: CASSFDSASSYNEQFF
V: TRBV5-1; size: .; J: TRBJ1-4; D: TRBD1; DNA: TGCGCCAGCAGCTCGAATTGGGACAGGGCTGAAAAACTGTTTTTT; CDR3: CASSSNWDRAEKLFF
V: TRBV20-1; size: .; J: TRBJ2-1; D: .; DNA: TGCAGTGCTAGTTCCGGGAGAAGGGGTGAGCAGTTCTTC; CDR3: CSASSGRRGEQFF
V: TRBV18; size: .; J: TRBJ1-5; D: .; DNA: TGTGCCAGCTCACCATCCCCAGAAGATCAGCCCCAGCATTTT; CDR3: CASSPSPEDQPQHF
V: TRBV19; size: .; J: TRBJ1-2; D: .; DNA: TGTGCCAGTAGCTCGGACAGAGTCAACTATGGCTACACCTTC; CDR3: CASSSDRVNYGYTF
V: TRBV28; size: .; J: TRBJ1-2; D: .; DNA: TGTGCCAGCTCTTCCCACCGGGACTCCGAAACCTATGGCTACACCTTC; CDR3: CASSSHRDSETYGYTF
V: TRBV6-1; size: .; J: TRBJ1-5; D: .; DNA: TGTGCCAGCAGTGAAATCCGGGGGAATAGCAATCAGCCCCAGCATTTT; CDR3: CASSEIRGNSNQPQHF
V: TRBV7-9; size: .; J: TRBJ2-1; D: .; DNA: TGTGCCAGCAGCTTTCGGACACAGAGCTCCTACAATGAGCAGTTCTTC; CDR3: CASSFRTQSSYNEQFF
V: TRBV3-1/TRBV3-2; size: .; J: TRBJ2-7; D: TRBD1; DNA: TGTGCCAGCAGCCGAAGGGACAGAACATCCTACGAGCAGTACTTC; CDR3: CASSRRDRTSYEQYF
V: TRBV28; size: few; J: TRBJ2-1; D: .; DNA: TGTGCCAGCAGTTTATTTGGGAGTCGGGTTTACAATGAGCAGTTCTTC; CDR3: CASSLFGSRVYNEQFF
V: TRBV7-8; size: few; J: TRBJ2-3; D: TRBD2; DNA: TGTGCCAGCAGCTATACTCGGACTAGCGGGGGATCAACAGATACGCAGTATTTT; CDR3: CASSYTRTSGGSTDTQYF
V: TRBV15; size: .; J: TRBJ2-1; D: .; DNA: TGTGCCACCAGCAGAGAATCGGGGACCTACAATGAGCAGTTCTTC; CDR3: CATSRESGTYNEQFF
V: TRBV6-1; size: .; J: TRBJ2-6; D: .; DNA: TGTGCCAGCAGTGACAGGGCTGGTTTGGCTGGGGCCAACGTCCTGACTTTC; CDR3: CASSDRAGLAGANVLTF